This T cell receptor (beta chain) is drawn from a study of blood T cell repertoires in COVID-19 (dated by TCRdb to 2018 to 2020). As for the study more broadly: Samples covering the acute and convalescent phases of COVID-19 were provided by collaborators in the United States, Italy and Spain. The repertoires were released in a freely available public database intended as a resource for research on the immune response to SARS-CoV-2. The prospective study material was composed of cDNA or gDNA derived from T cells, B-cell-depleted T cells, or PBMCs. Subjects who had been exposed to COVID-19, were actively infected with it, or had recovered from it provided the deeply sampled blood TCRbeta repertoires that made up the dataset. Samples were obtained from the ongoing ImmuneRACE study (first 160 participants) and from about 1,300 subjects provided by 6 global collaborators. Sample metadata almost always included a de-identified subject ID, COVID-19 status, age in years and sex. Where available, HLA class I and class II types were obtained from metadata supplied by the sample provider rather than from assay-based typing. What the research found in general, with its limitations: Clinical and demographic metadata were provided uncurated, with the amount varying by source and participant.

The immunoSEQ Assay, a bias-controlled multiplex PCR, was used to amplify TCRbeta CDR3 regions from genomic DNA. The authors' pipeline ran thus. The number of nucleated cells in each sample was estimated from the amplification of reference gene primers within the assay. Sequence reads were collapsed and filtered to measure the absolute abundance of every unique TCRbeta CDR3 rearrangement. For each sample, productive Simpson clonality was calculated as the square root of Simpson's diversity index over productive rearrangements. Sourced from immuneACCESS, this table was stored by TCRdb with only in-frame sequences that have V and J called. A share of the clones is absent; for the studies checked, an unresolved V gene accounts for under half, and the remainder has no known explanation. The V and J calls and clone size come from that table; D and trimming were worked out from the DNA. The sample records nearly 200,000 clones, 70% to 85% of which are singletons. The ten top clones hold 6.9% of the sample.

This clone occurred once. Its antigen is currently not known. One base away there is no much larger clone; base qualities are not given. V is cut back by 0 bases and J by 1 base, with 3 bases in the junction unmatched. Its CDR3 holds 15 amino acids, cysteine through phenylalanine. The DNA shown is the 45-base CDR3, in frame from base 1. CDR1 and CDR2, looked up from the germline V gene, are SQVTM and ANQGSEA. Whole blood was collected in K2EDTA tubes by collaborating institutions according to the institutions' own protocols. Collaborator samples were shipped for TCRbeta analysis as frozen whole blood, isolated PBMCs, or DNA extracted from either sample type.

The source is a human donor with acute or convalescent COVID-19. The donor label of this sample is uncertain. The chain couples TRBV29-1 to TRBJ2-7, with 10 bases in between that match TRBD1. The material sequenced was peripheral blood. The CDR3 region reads CSVEDRTGGSYEQYF. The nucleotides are TGCAGCGTTGAAGATCGGACAGGGGGTTCCTACGAGCAGTACTTC.